This T cell receptor (beta chain) was recovered during a study of identical twins. This clonotype was recorded a few times. TCRdb itself ran the 5' RACE reads through MiXCR, one entry per CDR3 protein. The table lists roughly 1.6 million distinct CDR3 sequences, around 29% of them singletons, with about 0.25% in the top ten. Germline V gene sequence: CDR1 MDHEN, CDR2 SYDVKM. CDR3 length: 22 residues. Unmatched junction bases numbered 25, after V lost 3 bases and J lost 3 bases. The specimen sequenced was cord blood. This TCR was sampled from a newborn girl in good health. V is TRBV28 and J is TRBJ2-1; 8 nucleotides match TRBD1. The CDR3 region is CASSFQYWVQGGYYSSYNEQFF. In DNA, the CDR3 is TGTGCCAGCAGTTTCCAATACTGGGTACAGGGGGGTTACTACTCTAGCTACAATGAGCAGTTCTTC.